The clone carrying this T cell receptor beta chain has only one observation. Its antigen is unknown. This entry comes from a study of T-cell memory formation after mild COVID-19. Study summary: Largely donor-specific TCR clusters were found.

Study outcomes and limitations: Certain responding clones were present in pre-infection memory, suggesting participation of cross-reactive memory. For contracting clones, CD4+ ones sat mainly in CM and EM, CD8+ in EMRA.

TCR alpha and TCR beta cDNA libraries carrying sample barcodes and UMIs were produced by 5'RACE using constant-segment primers. MiXCR, applied by TCRdb to the 5' RACE reads, yields one record per CDR3 protein. This table holds 250,000 to 300,000 distinct CDR3 sequences, about 16% found once. Germline-derived CDR1 and CDR2 are MNHEY and SVGEGT. Trimming took 10 bases from V and 0 from J, leaving 18 bases between them. The CDR3 sequence is 15 residues long. The rearrangement joins TRBV6-2 or TRBV6-3 to TRBJ2-5; D ambiguous. Specimen: PBMCs or a T cell subset sorted from them (not recorded which). This receptor was obtained from a man in his late teens or twenties who had mild COVID-19 (a few samples of this study predate the infection). Cell type and time point are not known. This CDR3 reads CATWPRNQYQETQYF. The CDR3 DNA is TGTGCCACCTGGCCCAGGAATCAGTACCAAGAGACCCAGTACTTC.